What follows are 28 T cell receptor beta chains derived from one specimen sequenced in a study of CD8 T cells in ankylosing spondylitis (dated by TCRdb to 2016 to 2017). What the study reported, not specific to this receptor: Blood from ankylosing spondylitis patients appeared to be characterized by a TCR beta motif composed of roughly eight highly homologous amino acid variants.

These receptors' targets are unknown. The protocol used for the library was 5' RACE. Sequencing took place on an Illumina HiSeq 2500. TCRdb cleaned the public reads at Q25 with fastp, built clones with MiXCR and kept in-frame beta chains. When rows share a CDR3 protein, they turn into one entry using the most common DNA and genes. This sample has fewer than 550,000 distinct CDR3 sequences in its table, and about 5% of those were observed once. Around 3.5% of the sample is held by the ten biggest clonotypes. Sequenced sample: blood, either unsorted or a sorted T cell fraction (not recorded which). These receptors were obtained from a male donor with ankylosing spondylitis.

The chain has TRBV12-3 or TRBV12-4 and TRBJ1-2; no clear D. The CDR3 totals 13 residues. Between the trimmed V and J ends, which lost 6 bases and 6 bases, there was a span of 14 bases. The CDR3 region has the DNA TGTGCCAGCAGCTCAGGTGAAGGGAATGGCTACACCTTC. It translates to CASSSGEGNGYTF.

Ten or more counts support this clonotype. This chain connects TRBV20-1 to TRBJ2-2; perhaps TRBD2 as D (5 bases). The germline CDR1 and CDR2 sequences are DFQATT and SNEGSKA (reference sequence). V shed 6 bases and J shed 4 bases, with 15 bases lying between them. This CDR3 is 14 amino acids long. The CDR3 sequence: CSAPSRFGTGELFF. The CDR3 coding sequence is TGCAGTGCCCCTAGCAGGTTTGGCACCGGGGAGCTGTTTTTT.

This clonotype was found many times. The J gene is TRBJ2-5, the V gene TRBV12-3 or TRBV12-4; weak D call: TRBD1 (5 bases). There are 14 residues in the CDR3. Trimming cost V 5 bases and J 3 bases, with 13 bases left between them. The CDR3 DNA reads as TGTGCCAGCAGTCGAACCGACAGTGAAGAGACCCAGTACTTC. Encoded protein: CASSRTDSEETQYF.

The sample holds many counts of this clonotype. The chain is built from TRBV5-1 and TRBJ2-2; possibly TRBD1 for D (5 bases). The germline V gene encodes CDR1 SGHRS and CDR2 YFSETQ. Trimming left V 2 bases short and J 3 bases short, with 11 bases between. This CDR3 spans 15 amino acids. CDR3 amino acids: CASSFWGVDTGELFF. DNA for the CDR3: TGCGCCAGCAGCTTCTGGGGCGTAGACACCGGGGAGCTGTTTTTT.

This clonotype was seen many times. The rearrangement joins TRBV20-1 to TRBJ1-2; D is unresolved. Germline V CDR1 and CDR2: DFQATT, SNEGSKA (reference sequence). V shed 1 base and J shed 6 bases, with 18 bases lying between them. The CDR3 consists of 15 residues. The CDR3 bases are TGCAGTGCTAGAGCTACCGCTAGGGCACTTCATGGCTACACCTTC. Amino acid sequence: CSARATARALHGYTF.

This clonotype was seen more than once but under ten times. The V call is TRBV4-1, the J call TRBJ2-7; 8 bases fit TRBD1. Germline lookup yields CDR1 MGHRA and CDR2 YSYEKL. With 6 bases clipped from V and 6 bases from J, the junction kept 13 bases outside the gene matches. The CDR3 has 15 residues. The CDR3 loop is CASSRDRPRASEQYF. As DNA, the CDR3 is TGCGCCAGCAGTCGGGACAGGCCTAGAGCGAGCGAGCAGTACTTC.

This clonotype occurred many times. The chain recombines TRBV5-1 with TRBJ2-4, with D possibly being TRBD1 (6 bases). Germline assignment: CDR1 SGHRS and CDR2 YFSETQ. The CDR3 contains 16 residues. V dropped 3 bases and J dropped 1 base, with 14 bases sitting between them. CDR3 bases: TGCGCCAGCAGCTACGGACAGCCGGGGGCCAAAAACATTCAGTACTTC. This sequence encodes CASSYGQPGAKNIQYF.

V is TRBV10-3 and J is TRBJ2-3; D is perhaps TRBD1 (6 bases). The CDR3 length is 12 residues. Germline CDR1 ENHRY, CDR2 SYGVKD. CDR3 protein: CAVAGGTDTQYF. CDR3 nucleotide sequence: TGTGCAGTGGCAGGGGGCACAGATACGCAGTATTTT.

This clonotype appeared many times. The J gene is TRBJ1-3, the V gene TRBV6-1, with D possibly being TRBD1 (6 bases). V was clipped by 6 bases and J by 2 bases, with 14 bases between them. This CDR3 contains 15 residues. From germline, CDR1 is MNHNS and CDR2 SASEGT. CDR3 nucleotides: TGTGCCAGCAGCTCCGGGGGCACCACTGGAAACACCATATATTTT. Protein product: CASSSGGTTGNTIYF.

This clonotype was recorded at least ten times. V and J are TRBV11-2 and TRBJ2-5; TRBD2 aligns across 11 bases. Per germline, CDR1 SGHAT and CDR2 FQNNGV. After removal of 0 bases from V and 4 bases from J, the junction contained 16 bases not matched to a gene. The CDR3 loop spans 20 amino acids. In nucleotides, the CDR3 is TGTGCCAGCAGCTTAGAGTTCGCTAGCGGGGGGTATTCTAGAAGAGAGACCCAGTACTTC. Protein product: CASSLEFASGGYSRRETQYF.

Ten or more counts support this clonotype. The rearrangement uses TRBV20-1 and TRBJ1-6, with D unresolved. This CDR3 has 14 residues. Germline assignment: CDR1 DFQATT and CDR2 SNEGSKA (reference sequence). Trimming removed 6 bases from V and 8 bases from J, with 17 bases in between. Written as DNA, the CDR3 is TGCAGTGCCCCGGGAGCCGCCGCCGATTCACCCCTCCACTTT. It translates to CSAPGAAADSPLHF.

This clonotype has ten or more counts. The chain couples TRBV7-2 to TRBJ2-1; TRBD2 aligns across 8 bases. The germline V gene encodes CDR1 SGHTA and CDR2 FQGNSA. The V gene end was trimmed by 5 bases and the J gene end by 7 bases; junction bases not matched to a gene: 16. This CDR3 is 17 amino acids long. In nucleotides, the CDR3 is TGTGCCAGCAGCCCGGTAGCGGGATACTCTTGGGTTAATGAGCAGTTCTTC. Amino acids: CASSPVAGYSWVNEQFF.

In its sample, this clonotype was seen many times. The J gene is TRBJ2-4, the V gene TRBV24-1; D is unclear. The germline V gene encodes CDR1 KGHDR and CDR2 SFDVKD. Trimming removed 7 bases from V and 4 bases from J, with 10 bases in between. There are 13 residues in the CDR3. Here the CDR3 reads CATSEGGKNIQYF. CDR3 in DNA: TGTGCCACCAGCGAAGGTGGGAAAAACATTCAGTACTTC.

The table lists this clonotype with many counts. This sequence joins TRBV12-3 or TRBV12-4 and TRBJ2-7; D gene unclear. The CDR3 covers 13 residues. V lost 3 bases and J lost 2, with 8 bases in between. The CDR3, as DNA: TGTGCCAGCAGTTTCGGCCGGGCCTACGAGCAGTACTTC. This gives the protein CASSFGRAYEQYF.

Turning to this clonotype: This may stem from a read error, because a much larger clone lies one nucleotide away. The chain employs TRBV10-3 and TRBJ2-3, with D perhaps TRBD2 (6 bases). With 4 bases removed from V and 7 bases from J, the gap between germline ends came to 24 bases. Germline loops: CDR1 ENHRY, CDR2 SYGVKD. This CDR3 region has 17 residues. CDR3 bases: TGTGCCATCAGTGGAATTCCTGGCGGGGCCGGAACAAATACGCAGTATTTT. This gives the protein CAISGIPGGAGTNTQYF.

This clonotype was recorded at least ten times. CDR3 sequence (DNA): TGTGCCAGCAGCGTAAGAAGCACGGGGCTTTTCGGCGAGCAGTACTTC. Its translation is CASSVRSTGLFGEQYF. The chain recombines TRBV9 with TRBJ2-7; perhaps D is TRBD1 or TRBD2 (5 bases each). The germline V gene encodes CDR1 SGDLS and CDR2 YYNGEE. The ends were cut back, 1 base at V and 6 bases at J, with 20 bases in the middle. This CDR3 comprises 16 residues. The full variable domain, in which reference TRBV9 and TRBJ2-7 provide the parts outside the CDR3, is DSGVTQTPKHLITATGQRVTLRCSPRSGDLSVYWYQQSLDQGLQFLIQYYNGEERAKGNILERFSAQQFPDLHSELNLSSLELGDSALYFCASSVRSTGLFGEQYFGPGTRLTVT.

This clonotype was counted at least ten times. The V call is TRBV20-1, the J call TRBJ1-2; maybe TRBD1 (5 bases). Germline lookup yields CDR1 DFQATT and CDR2 SNEGSKA (reference sequence). CDR3 size: 14 residues. Trimming removed 0 bases from V and 6 bases from J, with 14 bases in between. The CDR3 here is CSARELGRRNGYTF. The CDR3 DNA sequence: TGCAGTGCTAGAGAGTTGGGACGGAGGAATGGCTACACCTTC.

The table lists this clonotype with many counts. The rearrangement links TRBV7-2 to TRBJ1-2; D unclear. The CDR3 is made up of 12 amino acids. Germline CDR1 reads SGHTA; CDR2 reads FQGNSA. Trimming shortened V by 1 base and J by 6 bases, and 6 bases separated the two germline ends. CDR3 region: CASSLGHNGYTF. For the CDR3, the DNA is TGTGCCAGCAGCTTAGGACATAATGGCTACACCTTC.

This clonotype was seen repeatedly, ten times or more. This chain uses TRBV10-3 with TRBJ2-5; 7 positions agree with TRBD1. The CDR3 runs 16 residues. The V segment lost 3 bases and the J segment 0 bases; nucleotides outside the gene matches: 7. The germline V gene encodes CDR1 ENHRY and CDR2 SYGVKD. The chain's CDR3 is CAISDPRDRHQETQYF. DNA for the CDR3: TGTGCCATCAGTGATCCTCGGGACAGACACCAAGAGACCCAGTACTTC.

At least ten counts were recorded for this clonotype. This sequence joins TRBV5-1 and TRBJ2-7; 9 bases align to TRBD2. Germline V CDR1 and CDR2: SGHRS, YFSETQ. The V segment lost 0 bases and the J segment 7 bases; nucleotides outside the gene matches: 11. CDR3 length equals 16 residues. CDR3 loop: CASSLAPIGTSSEQYF. CDR3 bases: TGCGCCAGCAGCTTGGCACCGATTGGGACTAGCAGTGAGCAGTACTTC.

In this sample, this clonotype turned up many times. V is TRBV28 and J is TRBJ1-3; D gene uncertain. This CDR3 contains 16 residues. The V and J ends lost 5 bases and 4 bases respectively, with 18 bases between them. Germline-derived CDR1 and CDR2 are MDHEN and SYDVKM. CDR3 sequence reads: CASSLSGPPRGNTIYF. CDR3 sequence (DNA): TGTGCCAGCAGTCTAAGCGGGCCTCCTCGGGGAAACACCATATATTTT.

This clonotype was seen ten or more times. The chain couples TRBV13 to TRBJ1-3; no clear D. The V end was cut by 2 bases, the J end by 7 bases, with 6 bases between. Germline V gene sequence: CDR1 PRHDT, CDR2 FYEKMQ (reference sequence). The CDR3 has 12 residues. CDR3 in DNA: TGTGCCAGCAGCTTACAGGAGAACACCATATATTTT. It is translated as CASSLQENTIYF.

V gene TRBV28 combines with J gene TRBJ2-1, with 12 bases that match TRBD2. Trimming at V came to 6 bases and at J to 8 bases, leaving 8 bases not matched to a gene. This CDR3 is 15 amino acids long. Germline lookup yields CDR1 MDHEN and CDR2 SYDVKM. CDR3 DNA sequence: TGTGCCAGCAGACGAACTAGCGGGAGGCATTATGAGCAGTTCTTC. Amino acid sequence: CASRRTSGRHYEQFF.

V and J are TRBV4-3 and TRBJ2-1; no reliable D call. Germline CDR1 and CDR2: LGHNA and YSLEER. The CDR3 length is 17 residues. The V and J ends lost 0 bases and 3 bases respectively, with 15 bases between them. The DNA of the CDR3 is TGCGCCAGCAGCCAAGATCCCCTAGGAAGAGGCTACAATGAGCAGTTCTTC. It translates to CASSQDPLGRGYNEQFF.

This clonotype was observed at least ten times. The V gene is TRBV18, the J gene TRBJ2-2; TRBD1 matches 8 bases. The trim removed 4 bases at V and 5 bases at J, leaving 6 bases unmatched. Germline CDR1 and CDR2: KGHSH and LQKENI. There are 15 residues in the CDR3. The CDR3 nucleotides are TGTGCCAGCTCACGAAGACAGGGGACGACCGGGGAGCTGTTTTTT. The encoded protein is CASSRRQGTTGELFF.

V is TRBV11-2 and J is TRBJ2-1; D gene uncertain. The CDR3 length is 15 residues. V was clipped by 1 base and J by 2 bases, with 9 bases between them. Germline assignment: CDR1 SGHAT and CDR2 FQNNGV. The CDR3 loop is CASSLGRYPYNEQFF. CDR3 coding DNA: TGTGCCAGCAGCTTAGGGCGGTATCCCTACAATGAGCAGTTCTTC.

This clonotype was seen repeatedly, ten times or more. The chain links TRBV7-8 to TRBJ2-1; the D gene is possibly TRBD2 (5 bases). The CDR3 is 15 residues long. The ends were cut back, 5 bases at V and 0 bases at J, with 11 bases in the middle. The V gene's germline CDR1 is SGHVS and CDR2 FQNEAQ. The CDR3 region is CASSHGVSSYNEQFF. Here the CDR3 DNA reads TGTGCCAGCAGCCACGGGGTGAGCTCCTACAATGAGCAGTTCTTC.

Ten or more counts support this clonotype. The V gene is TRBV3-1, the J gene TRBJ1-1; no definite D call. Trimming took off 0 bases at V and 0 bases at J, with 11 bases between the two ends. Germline CDR1 LGHDT, CDR2 YNNKEL (reference sequence). This CDR3 has 16 amino acids. The CDR3 spells CASSQDHEGLNTEAFF. The CDR3 DNA sequence: TGTGCCAGCAGCCAAGATCACGAGGGCCTGAACACTGAAGCTTTCTTT.